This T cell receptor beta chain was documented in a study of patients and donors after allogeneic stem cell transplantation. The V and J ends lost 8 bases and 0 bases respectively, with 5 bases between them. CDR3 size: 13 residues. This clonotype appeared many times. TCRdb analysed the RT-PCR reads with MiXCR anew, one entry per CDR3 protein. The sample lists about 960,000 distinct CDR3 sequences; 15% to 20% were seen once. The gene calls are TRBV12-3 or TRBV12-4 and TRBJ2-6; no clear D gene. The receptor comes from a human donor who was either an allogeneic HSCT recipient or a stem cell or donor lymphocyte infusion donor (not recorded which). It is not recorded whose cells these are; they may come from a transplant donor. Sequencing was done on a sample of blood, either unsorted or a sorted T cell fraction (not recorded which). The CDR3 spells CASGPSGANVLTF. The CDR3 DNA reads TGTGCCAGCGGTCCCTCTGGGGCCAACGTCCTGACTTTC.